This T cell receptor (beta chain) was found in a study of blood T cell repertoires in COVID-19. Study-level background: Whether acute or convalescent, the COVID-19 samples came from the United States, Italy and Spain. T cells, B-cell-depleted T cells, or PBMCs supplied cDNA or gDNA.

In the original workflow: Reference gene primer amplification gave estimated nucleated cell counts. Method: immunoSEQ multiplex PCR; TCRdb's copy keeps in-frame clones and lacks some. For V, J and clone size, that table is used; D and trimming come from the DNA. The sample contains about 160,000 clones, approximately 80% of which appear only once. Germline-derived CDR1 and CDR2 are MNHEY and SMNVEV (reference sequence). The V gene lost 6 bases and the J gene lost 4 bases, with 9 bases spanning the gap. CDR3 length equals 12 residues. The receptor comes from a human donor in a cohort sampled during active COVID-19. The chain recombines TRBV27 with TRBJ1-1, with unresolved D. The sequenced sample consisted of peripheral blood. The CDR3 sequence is CASRDPGTEAFF. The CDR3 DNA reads TGTGCCAGCAGGGATCCGGGCACTGAAGCTTTCTTT.